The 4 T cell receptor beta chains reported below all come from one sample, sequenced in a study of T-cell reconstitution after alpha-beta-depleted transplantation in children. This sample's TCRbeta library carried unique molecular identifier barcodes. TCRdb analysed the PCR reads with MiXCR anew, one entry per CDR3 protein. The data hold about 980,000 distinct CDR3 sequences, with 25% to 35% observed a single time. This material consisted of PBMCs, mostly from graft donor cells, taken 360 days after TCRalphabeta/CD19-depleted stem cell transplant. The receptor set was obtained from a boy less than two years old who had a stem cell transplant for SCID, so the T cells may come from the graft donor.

The CDR3 nucleotides read TGTGCCAGCAGTTACATTAGGACAGGGGGCATCAATCAGCCCCAGCATTTT. Translated, it gives CASSYIRTGGINQPQHF. This chain connects TRBV6-2 or TRBV6-3 to TRBJ1-5, with 11 bases aligning to TRBD1. CDR1 MNHEY and CDR2 SVGEGT come from the germline V gene. V lost 2 bases, J lost 3 bases, and 6 bases stayed unmatched. The CDR3 is 17 residues long.

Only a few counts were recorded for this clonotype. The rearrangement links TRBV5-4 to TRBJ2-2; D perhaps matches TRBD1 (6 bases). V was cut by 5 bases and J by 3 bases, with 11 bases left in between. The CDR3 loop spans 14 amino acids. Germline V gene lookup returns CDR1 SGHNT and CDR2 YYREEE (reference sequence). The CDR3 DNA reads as TGTGCCAGCAGTCGGACAGCGGACACCGGGGAGCTGTTTTTT. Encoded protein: CASSRTADTGELFF.

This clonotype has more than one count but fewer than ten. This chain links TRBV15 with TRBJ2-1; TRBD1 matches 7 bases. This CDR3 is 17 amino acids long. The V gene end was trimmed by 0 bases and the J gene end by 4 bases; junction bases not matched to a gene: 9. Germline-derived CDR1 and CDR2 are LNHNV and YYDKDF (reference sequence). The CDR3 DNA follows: TGTGCCACCAGCAGAGATGCCGGGGACAGCTATTACAATGAGCAGTTCTTC. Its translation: CATSRDAGDSYYNEQFF.

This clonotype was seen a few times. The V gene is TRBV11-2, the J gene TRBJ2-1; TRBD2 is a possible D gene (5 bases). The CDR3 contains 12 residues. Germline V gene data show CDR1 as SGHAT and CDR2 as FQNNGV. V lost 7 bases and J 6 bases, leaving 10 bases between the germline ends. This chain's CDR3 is CASKGGPNEQFF. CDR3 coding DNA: TGTGCCAGCAAAGGAGGCCCCAATGAGCAGTTCTTC.